Listed below are T cell receptor beta chains from one sample, sequenced in a study of radiation and T cells in renal cell carcinoma. Only in-frame clones appear in the TCRdb table, and some are missing; sequencing was by immunoSEQ multiplex PCR. The table has about 22,000 clones, 60% to 80% seen once. The sequencing here drew on blood, taken from a patient whose treatment included radiotherapy and nephrectomy. The receptors come from a man in his fifties or sixties with renal cell carcinoma. Each CDR3 is given with its conserved first and last residue. A D gene is named only where the DNA matches it firmly. Size is omitted from some rows. Given values are once, few, many or a class for expanded clones.

CASSRQGLDTEAFF TGCGCCAGCAGTAGACAGGGGTTGGACACTGAAGCTTTCTTT - TRBD1 TRBJ1-1 TRBV5-1
CASSQRTGLYGYTF TGTGCCAGCAGCCAGAGGACAGGACTCTATGGCTACACCTTC - TRBD1 TRBJ1-2 TRBV5-4
CASSSSGTSGETQYF TGTGCCAGCAGCTCCTCCGGGACTAGCGGAGAGACCCAGTACTTC - TRBD2 TRBJ2-5 TRBV7-2
CAISSSGTINTEAFF TGTGCCATCAGTAGCTCCGGGACGATAAACACTGAAGCTTTCTTT medium-sized - TRBJ1-1 TRBV10-3
CASSPPGTGRTGELFF TGTGCCAGCTCACCACCGGGGACAGGAAGGACCGGGGAGCTGTTTTTT few TRBD1 TRBJ2-2 TRBV18
CASGQTSGWEYF TGTGCCAGTGGACAAACTAGCGGCTGGGAGTACTTC - TRBD2 TRBJ2-4 TRBV19
CASSESWENTEAFF TGTGCCAGCAGTGAATCGTGGGAGAACACTGAAGCTTTCTTT - - TRBJ1-1 TRBV25-1
CASSISGTGRPEAFF TGTGCCAGCAGCATCTCCGGGACAGGGCGACCTGAAGCTTTCTTT - - TRBJ1-1 TRBV21-1
CASSDGTSGYNEQFF TGTGCCAGCAGCGATGGGACTAGCGGTTACAATGAGCAGTTCTTC - TRBD2 TRBJ2-1 TRBV9
CASSWNGGNSPLHF TGTGCCAGCAGTTGGAACGGGGGGAATTCACCCCTCCACTTT - - TRBJ1-6 TRBV27
CASSLVFGGTNTEAFF TGTGCCAGCAGCTTAGTCTTCGGCGGGACGAACACTGAAGCTTTCTTT - - TRBJ1-1 TRBV7-2
CSVAQGASEKLFF TGCAGCGTTGCCCAGGGGGCAAGTGAAAAACTGTTTTTT - TRBD1 TRBJ1-4 TRBV29-1
CASSFSGQITDTQYF TGTGCCAGCAGCTTTAGCGGGCAGATCACAGATACGCAGTATTTT - TRBD2 TRBJ2-3 TRBV7-2
CSAVSHFEKLFF TGCAGCGCTGTCAGTCATTTTGAAAAACTGTTTTTT - - TRBJ1-4 TRBV29-1
CATGQGNSPLHF TGCGCCACCGGACAGGGGAATTCACCCCTCCACTTT - TRBD1 TRBJ1-6 TRBV10-2
CASSFTRDEQFF TGTGCCAGCAGCTTTACGAGGGATGAGCAGTTCTTC - - TRBJ2-1 TRBV7-2
CASRLSGYFSGANVLTF TGTGCAAGTCGCTTGAGCGGCTACTTCTCTGGGGCCAACGTCCTGACTTTC - - TRBJ2-6 TRBV12-2
CASSFGDYNEQFF TGCGCCAGCAGCTTCGGCGACTACAATGAGCAGTTCTTC once - TRBJ2-1 TRBV5-1
CASSLAQGAKNGYTF TGCGCCAGCAGCTTGGCACAGGGGGCAAAAAATGGCTACACCTTC - TRBD1 TRBJ1-2 TRBV5-1
CASKTGANYGYTF TGTGCCAGTAAGACAGGAGCTAACTATGGCTACACCTTC medium-sized - TRBJ1-2 TRBV2
CATSRAGTGLYGYTF TGTGCCACCAGCAGGGCCGGGACAGGCCTCTATGGCTACACCTTC - TRBD1 TRBJ1-2 TRBV15
CASSLDFSGNYNEQFF TGTGCCAGCAGCTTAGACTTCTCCGGGAACTACAATGAGCAGTTCTTC - - TRBJ2-1 TRBV7-2
CSVEWLARTDTQYF TGCAGCGTTGAATGGCTAGCAAGGACAGATACGCAGTATTTT - - TRBJ2-3 TRBV29-1
CASSPSRDRAYPVLF TGTGCCAGCTCACCAAGCCGGGACAGGGCGTACCCGGTACTCTTC - TRBD1 TRBJ1-2 TRBV18
CASSAGALNYEQYF TGTGCCAGCAGCGCCGGGGCCCTAAACTACGAGCAGTACTTC - - TRBJ2-7 TRBV28
CASSTIGTATNEKLFF TGTGCCAGCAGCACTATTGGGACCGCAACTAATGAAAAACTGTTTTTT - - TRBJ1-4 TRBV7-8
CASTRQGTGNTIYF TGTGCCAGCACCAGACAAGGGACTGGAAACACCATATATTTT - - TRBJ1-3 TRBV2
CASSPRRTGNTIYF TGTGCCAGCAGCCCCCGCAGGACTGGAAACACCATATATTTT - - TRBJ1-3 TRBV6-5